These 3 T cell receptor beta chains were all obtained from the same sample, sequenced in a study of early T cells in non-severe SARS-CoV-2 infection. TCRdb independently ran MiXCR on the 5' RACE reads; one entry per CDR3 protein. Altogether over 30,000 distinct CDR3 sequences are present, 7.9% being singletons, with the ten largest covering under 15%. Sequenced here: whole blood, sampled at baseline. The source is an adult who was a healthcare worker with PCR-confirmed SARS-CoV-2 infection or an uninfected control (not recorded which).

In this sample, this clonotype turned up a few times. The chain recombines TRBV27 with TRBJ2-2; D is undetermined. CDR1 is MNHEY and CDR2 is SMNVEV in the germline V gene (reference sequence). The CDR3 loop spans 15 amino acids. V was cut by 3 bases and J by 3 bases, with 11 bases left in between. This CDR3 reads CASSFGQSDTGELFF. DNA for the CDR3: TGTGCCAGCAGTTTTGGGCAGAGCGACACCGGGGAGCTGTTTTTT.

This clonotype has only a few counts. The V call is TRBV7-9, the J call TRBJ2-3; D is unresolved. This CDR3 region has 13 residues. The V gene lost 2 bases and the J gene lost 10 bases, with 13 bases spanning the gap. Germline CDR1 is SEHNR and CDR2 is FQNEAQ (reference sequence). CDR3 residues: CASSLPVVEAQYF. CDR3 nucleotide sequence: TGTGCCAGCAGCTTACCGGTTGTCGAGGCGCAGTATTTT. The whole variable domain, remainder taken from reference TRBV7-9 and TRBJ2-3, is DTGVSQNPRHKITKRGQNVTFRCDPISEHNRLYWYRQTLGQGPEFLTYFQNEAQLEKSRLLSDRFSAERPKGSFSTLEIQRTEQGDSAMYLCASSLPVVEAQYFGPGTRLTVL.

Concerning this clonotype: A much larger clone differs from this one at a single base, so this may be a read error. The conserved final phenylalanine or tryptophan is absent from the CDR3, which likely points to a read error. The J gene is TRBJ2-7, the V gene TRBV5-1, with TRBD1 as a possible D gene (6 bases). Germline V gene sequence: CDR1 SGHRS, CDR2 YFSETQ. This CDR3 is 15 amino acids long. Trimming shortened V by 4 bases and J by 5 bases, and 19 bases separated the two germline ends. The CDR3: CASSMTLTGTNEQYL. The CDR3 nucleotides are TGCGCCAGCAGCATGACTTTGACAGGCACCAACGAGCAGTACCTC.